The 17 T cell receptor beta chains below come from one sample, sequenced in a study of T cell repertoires in cytomegalovirus infection. TCRdb re-analysed the reads in MiXCR, keeping a single row per CDR3 protein. The sample gives 630,000 or so distinct CDR3 sequences, 20% to 25% of which show up once; 6.5% to 10% is in the top ten. Sequencing was performed on CD8+ T cells from PBMCs. Receptors were obtained from a human donor in good health (CMV status not recorded). Some clones in this sample may be carry-over from other donors' samples.

At least ten counts were recorded for this clonotype. The chain employs TRBV7-2 and TRBJ1-2; TRBD1 aligns across 7 bases. The ends lost 1 base at V and 0 bases at J; junction bases unmatched: 2. The germline V gene encodes CDR1 SGHTA and CDR2 FQGNSA. This CDR3 has 15 amino acids. The CDR3 nucleotides are TGTGCCAGCAGCTTAGAGCAGGGGGCTAACTATGGCTACACCTTC. It encodes CASSLEQGANYGYTF.

The chain uses TRBV5-1 and TRBJ1-1, with 9 positions matching TRBD1. CDR1 and CDR2 from the germline V gene are SGHRS and YFSETQ. The trim removed 0 bases at V and 4 bases at J, leaving 4 bases unmatched. The CDR3 is made up of 15 amino acids. Here the CDR3 reads CASSLATGGSTEAFF. DNA for the CDR3: TGCGCCAGCAGCTTGGCGACAGGGGGAAGCACTGAAGCTTTCTTT.

This clonotype has a count of ten or more. The rearrangement joins TRBV7-6 to TRBJ1-2; D may be TRBD1 (6 bases). Germline values: CDR1 SGHVS, CDR2 FNYEAQ. The CDR3 covers 13 residues. V shed 5 bases and J shed 8 bases, with 15 bases lying between them. CDR3 nucleotide sequence: TGTGCCAGCAGCCCCCGACAGGTTGACGGCTACACCTTC. Protein sequence: CASSPRQVDGYTF.

There are a few counts of this clonotype. The chain carries TRBV5-1 and TRBJ2-6, with D unresolved. The CDR3 contains 15 residues. The V end lost 4 bases, the J end lost 0 bases, and 8 bases lay between the germline ends. Germline V gives CDR1 SGHRS, CDR2 YFSETQ. The CDR3 loop reads CASSAVSSGANVLTF. The CDR3 DNA follows: TGCGCCAGCAGCGCAGTAAGCTCTGGGGCCAACGTCCTGACTTTC.

This clonotype turned up a few times. V and J are TRBV12-5 and TRBJ2-1; D unclear. Germline CDR1 reads LGHNT; CDR2 reads FRNRAP. The ends were cut back, 5 bases at V and 1 base at J, with 6 bases in the middle. CDR3 length: 13 amino acids. The CDR3 sequence is CASGHTSYNEQFF. The CDR3 bases are TGTGCTAGTGGTCACACTTCCTACAATGAGCAGTTCTTC.

As concerns this clonotype: The junction shows a germline mismatch at one end, possibly a read error. The chain links TRBV4-3 to TRBJ2-1; D ambiguous. Germline V gene data show CDR1 as LGHNA and CDR2 as YSLEER. This CDR3 region has 12 residues. CDR3 sequence (DNA): TGCGCCGGCAGCCAAGCTGGTAATGAGCAGTTCTTC. Translating gives CAGSQAGNEQFF.

Many counts were recorded for this clonotype. J is TRBJ2-6 and V is TRBV7-8; D possibly corresponds to TRBD2 (7 bases). CDR1 SGHVS and CDR2 FQNEAQ come from the germline V gene. V dropped 6 bases and J dropped 2 bases, with 17 bases sitting between them. This CDR3 has 17 amino acids. CDR3 amino acids: CASRGEGGGAGANVLTF. The CDR3 DNA reads as TGTGCCAGCAGGGGAGAGGGGGGGGGAGCTGGGGCCAACGTCCTGACTTTC.

The table lists this clonotype with a few counts. J is TRBJ2-7 and V is TRBV27; tentatively, D is TRBD1 (5 bases). Germline V lookup: CDR1 MNHEY, CDR2 SMNVEV (reference sequence). The CDR3 spans 13 residues. Trimming stripped 3 bases from V and 3 bases from J, with 9 bases between. CDR3 loop: CASSFNRNYEQYF. CDR3 in DNA: TGTGCCAGCAGTTTCAACAGGAACTACGAGCAGTACTTC.

On this clonotype itself: A much larger clone lies a single base off, so this may be a read error. The rearrangement links TRBV7-4 to TRBJ2-3; D remains ambiguous. V gave up 6 bases and J gave up 7 bases, with 20 bases separating them. The CDR3 covers 15 residues. Per germline, CDR1 SGHVT and CDR2 SQSDAQ. The CDR3 here is CASSSPPCMGYTQYF. The CDR3 nucleotides are TGTGCCAGCAGTTCCCCCCCTTGTATGGGCTATACGCAGTATTTT.

The chain links TRBV25-1 to TRBJ2-5; maybe TRBD1 (6 bases). From germline, CDR1 is MGHDK and CDR2 SYGVNS. Trimming left V 1 base short and J 2 bases short, with 8 bases between. This CDR3 has 14 amino acids. CDR3: CASSELGGQETQYF. CDR3 coding DNA: TGTGCCAGCAGTGAATTAGGGGGACAAGAGACCCAGTACTTC.

This clonotype showed up many times. This chain uses TRBV7-2 with TRBJ2-7; D tentatively reads TRBD1 or TRBD2 (5 bases each). CDR3 size: 12 residues. Trimming removed 7 bases at V and 1 base at J, with 8 bases between. The germline CDR1 and CDR2 sequences are SGHTA and FQGNSA. The CDR3 sequence is CASTRGSYEQYF. The DNA of the CDR3 is TGTGCCAGCACGAGGGGTTCCTACGAGCAGTACTTC.

This clonotype has at least ten counts. This chain joins TRBV7-9 and TRBJ2-7, with 9 bases that match TRBD1. The CDR3 loop spans 14 amino acids. J was trimmed by 5 bases and V by 5 bases; bases with no gene match: 7. Per the germline V gene, CDR1 is SEHNR and CDR2 is FQNEAQ (reference sequence). CDR3 sequence (DNA): TGTGCCAGCAGCCCCCCCGGGACAGGGAACGAGCAGTACGTC. Amino acid sequence: CASSPPGTGNEQYV.

This clonotype was picked up a small number of times. CDR3 loop: CASSTPGPNYGYTF. The CDR3 DNA reads TGTGCCAGCAGTACTCCGGGACCTAACTATGGCTACACCTTC. This chain connects TRBV28 to TRBJ1-2, with D perhaps TRBD1 (5 bases). Germline V gene lookup returns CDR1 MDHEN and CDR2 SYDVKM. The CDR3 has 14 residues. V was clipped by 5 bases and J by 0 bases, with 10 bases between them.

This clonotype was found a few times. V usage is TRBV20-1 and J usage is TRBJ2-2; D is ambiguous. This CDR3 is 15 amino acids long. V was cut by 5 bases and J by 0 bases, with 13 bases left in between. Germline CDR1 and CDR2: DFQATT and SNEGSKA (reference sequence). CDR3 in amino acids: CSADLPAANTGELFF. The CDR3 nucleotides read TGCAGTGCTGACCTCCCGGCCGCGAACACCGGGGAGCTGTTTTTT.

This clonotype was counted ten times or more. The rearrangement joins TRBV7-9 to TRBJ2-5; TRBD1 agrees at 8 bases. This CDR3 comprises 14 residues. Per the germline V gene, CDR1 is SEHNR and CDR2 is FQNEAQ (reference sequence). V was pared by 5 bases and J by 1 base, with 3 bases of the junction left unmatched. CDR3 bases: TGTGCCAGCAGCAGGACAGGGAGCCAAGAGACCCAGTACTTC. Translation: CASSRTGSQETQYF. Using reference TRBV7-9 and TRBJ2-5 for the parts outside the CDR3, the full variable domain is DTGVSQNPRHKITKRGQNVTFRCDPISEHNRLYWYRQTLGQGPEFLTYFQNEAQLEKSRLLSDRFSAERPKGSFSTLEIQRTEQGDSAMYLCASSRTGSQETQYFGPGTRLLVL.

This clonotype was seen many times. The V and J genes are TRBV7-6 and TRBJ2-1; a possible D gene is TRBD2 (7 bases). In germline, CDR1 is SGHVS, CDR2 FNYEAQ. The CDR3 length is 16 residues. Between the trimmed V and J ends, which lost 1 base and 3 bases, there was a span of 13 bases. As DNA, the CDR3 is TGTGCCAGCAGCTTAGATCCGGGGGGCCTCTACAATGAGCAGTTCTTC. Encoded protein: CASSLDPGGLYNEQFF.

This clonotype occurred a few times. The chain couples TRBV12-3 or TRBV12-4 to TRBJ2-1; TRBD2 might be the D (6 bases). This CDR3 is built from 16 residues. With 5 bases removed from V and 7 bases from J, the gap between germline ends came to 21 bases. CDR3 sequence reads: CASSTLDSGRGNEQFF. CDR3 sequence (DNA): TGTGCCAGCAGTACTCTCGATAGCGGCCGCGGGAATGAGCAGTTCTTC.